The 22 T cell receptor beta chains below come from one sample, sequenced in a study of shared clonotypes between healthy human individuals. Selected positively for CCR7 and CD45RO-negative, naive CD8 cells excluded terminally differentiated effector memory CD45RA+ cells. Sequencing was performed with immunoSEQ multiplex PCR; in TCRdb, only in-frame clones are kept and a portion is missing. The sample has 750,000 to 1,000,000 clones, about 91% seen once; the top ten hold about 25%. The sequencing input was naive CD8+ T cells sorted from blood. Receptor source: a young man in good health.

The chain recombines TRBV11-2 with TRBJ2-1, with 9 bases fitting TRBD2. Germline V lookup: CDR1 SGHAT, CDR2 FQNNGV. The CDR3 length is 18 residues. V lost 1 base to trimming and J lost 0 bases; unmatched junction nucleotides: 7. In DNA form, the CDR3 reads TGTGCCAGCAGCTTAGCTTGGGCGGGGGGGAGCTCCTACAATGAGCAGTTCTTC. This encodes CASSLAWAGGSSYNEQFF.

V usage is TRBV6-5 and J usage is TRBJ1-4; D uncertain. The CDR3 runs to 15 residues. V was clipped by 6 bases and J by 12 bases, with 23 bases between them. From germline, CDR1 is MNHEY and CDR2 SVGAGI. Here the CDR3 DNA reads TGTGCCAGCAGGCTCCGGGCAGAAAGGTCATTAGAACTGTTTTTT. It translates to CASRLRAERSLELFF.

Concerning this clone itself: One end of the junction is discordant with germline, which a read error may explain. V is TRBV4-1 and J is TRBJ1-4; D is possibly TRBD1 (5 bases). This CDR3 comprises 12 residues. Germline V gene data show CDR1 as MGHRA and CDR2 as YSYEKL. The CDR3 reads CASSQDRGSTVF. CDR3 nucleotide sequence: TGCGCCAGCAGCCAAGATCGGGGGTCAACTGTTTTT.

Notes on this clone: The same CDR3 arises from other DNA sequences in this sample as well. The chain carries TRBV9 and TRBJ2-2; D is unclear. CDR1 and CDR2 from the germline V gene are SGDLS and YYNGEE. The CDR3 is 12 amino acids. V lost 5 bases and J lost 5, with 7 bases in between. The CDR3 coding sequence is TGTGCCAGCAGTGAGAATACCGGGGAGCTGTTTTTT. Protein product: CASSENTGELFF.

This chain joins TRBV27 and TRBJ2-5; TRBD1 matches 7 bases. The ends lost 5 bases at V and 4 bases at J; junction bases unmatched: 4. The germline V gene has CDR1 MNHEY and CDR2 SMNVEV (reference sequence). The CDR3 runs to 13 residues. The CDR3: CASSQTGIETQYF. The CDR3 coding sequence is TGTGCCAGCAGTCAGACAGGGATAGAGACCCAGTACTTC.

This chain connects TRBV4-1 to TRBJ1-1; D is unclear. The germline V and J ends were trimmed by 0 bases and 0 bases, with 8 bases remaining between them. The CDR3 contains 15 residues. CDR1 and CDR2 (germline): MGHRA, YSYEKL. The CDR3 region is CASSQDGAVNTEAFF. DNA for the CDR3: TGCGCCAGCAGCCAAGATGGCGCGGTGAACACTGAAGCTTTCTTT.

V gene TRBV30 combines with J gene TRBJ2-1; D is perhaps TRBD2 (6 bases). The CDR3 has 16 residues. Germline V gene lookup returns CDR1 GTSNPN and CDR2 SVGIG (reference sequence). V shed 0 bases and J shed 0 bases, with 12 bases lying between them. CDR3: CAWSVLIGSSYNEQFF. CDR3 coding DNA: TGTGCCTGGAGTGTACTGATCGGGAGCTCCTACAATGAGCAGTTCTTC.

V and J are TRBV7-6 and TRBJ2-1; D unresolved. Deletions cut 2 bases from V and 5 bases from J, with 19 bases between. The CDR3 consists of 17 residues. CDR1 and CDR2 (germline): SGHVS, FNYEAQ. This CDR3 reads CASSLYFRSESHNEQFF. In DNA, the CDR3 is TGTGCCAGCAGCTTATATTTTAGGTCTGAATCACACAATGAGCAGTTCTTC.

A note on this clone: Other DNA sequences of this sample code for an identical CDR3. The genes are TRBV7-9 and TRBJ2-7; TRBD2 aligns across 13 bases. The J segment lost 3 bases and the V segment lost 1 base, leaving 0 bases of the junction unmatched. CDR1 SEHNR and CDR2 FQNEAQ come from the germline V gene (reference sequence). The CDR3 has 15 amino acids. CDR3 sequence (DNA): TGTGCCAGCAGCTTAGGGACTAGCGGGAGCTACGAGCAGTACTTC. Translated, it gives CASSLGTSGSYEQYF.

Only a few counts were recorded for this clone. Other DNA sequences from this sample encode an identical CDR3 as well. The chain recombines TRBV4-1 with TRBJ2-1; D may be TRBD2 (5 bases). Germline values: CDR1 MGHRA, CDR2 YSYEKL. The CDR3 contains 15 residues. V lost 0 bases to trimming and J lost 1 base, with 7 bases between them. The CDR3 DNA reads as TGCGCCAGCAGCCAAGATCGGGGTTCCTACAATGAGCAGTTCTTC. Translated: CASSQDRGSYNEQFF.

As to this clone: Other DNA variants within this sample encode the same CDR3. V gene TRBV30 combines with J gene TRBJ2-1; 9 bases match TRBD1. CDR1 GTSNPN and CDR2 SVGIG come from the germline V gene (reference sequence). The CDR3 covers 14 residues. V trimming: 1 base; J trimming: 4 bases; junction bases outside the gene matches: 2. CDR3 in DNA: TGTGCCTGGAGTGGGGGACAGGGTTACAATGAGCAGTTCTTC. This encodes CAWSGGQGYNEQFF.

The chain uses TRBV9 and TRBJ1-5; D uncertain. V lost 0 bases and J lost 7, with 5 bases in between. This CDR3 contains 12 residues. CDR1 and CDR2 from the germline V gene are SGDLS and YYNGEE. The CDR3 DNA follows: TGTGCCAGCAGCGTAGTGGGGCAGCCCCAGCATTTT. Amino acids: CASSVVGQPQHF.

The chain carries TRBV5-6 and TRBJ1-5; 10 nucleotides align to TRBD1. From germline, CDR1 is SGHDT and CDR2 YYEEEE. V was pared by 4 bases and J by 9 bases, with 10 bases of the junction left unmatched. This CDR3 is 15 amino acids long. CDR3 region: CASSTAGQGVGPQHF. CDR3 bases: TGTGCCAGCAGCACCGCAGGACAGGGGGTTGGGCCCCAGCATTTT.

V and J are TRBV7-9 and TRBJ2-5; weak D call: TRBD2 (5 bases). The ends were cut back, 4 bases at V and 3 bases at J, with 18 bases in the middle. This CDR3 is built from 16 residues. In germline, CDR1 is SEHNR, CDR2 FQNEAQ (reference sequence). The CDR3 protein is CASSSLRGSSKETQYF. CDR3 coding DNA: TGTGCCAGCAGCTCCCTCCGGGGAAGTTCTAAAGAGACCCAGTACTTC. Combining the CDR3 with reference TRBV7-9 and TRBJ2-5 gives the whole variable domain DTGVSQNPRHKITKRGQNVTFRCDPISEHNRLYWYRQTLGQGPEFLTYFQNEAQLEKSRLLSDRFSAERPKGSFSTLEIQRTEQGDSAMYLCASSSLRGSSKETQYFGPGTRLLVL.

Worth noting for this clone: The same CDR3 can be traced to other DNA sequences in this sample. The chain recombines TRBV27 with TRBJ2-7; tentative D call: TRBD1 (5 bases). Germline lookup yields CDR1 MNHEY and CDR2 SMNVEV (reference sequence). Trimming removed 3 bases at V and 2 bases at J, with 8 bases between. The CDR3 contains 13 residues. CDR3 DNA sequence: TGTGCCAGCAGTTTTCAGGGTACCTACGAGCAGTACTTC. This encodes CASSFQGTYEQYF.

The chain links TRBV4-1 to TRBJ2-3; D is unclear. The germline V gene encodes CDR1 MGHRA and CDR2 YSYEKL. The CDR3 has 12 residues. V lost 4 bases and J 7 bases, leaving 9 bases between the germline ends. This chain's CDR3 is CASSRSSNTQYF. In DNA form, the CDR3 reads TGCGCCAGCAGCCGCTCCTCGAATACGCAGTATTTT.

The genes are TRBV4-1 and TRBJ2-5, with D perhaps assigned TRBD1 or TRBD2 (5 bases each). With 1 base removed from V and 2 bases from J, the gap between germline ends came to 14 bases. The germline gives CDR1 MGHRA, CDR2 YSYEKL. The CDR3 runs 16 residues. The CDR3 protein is CASSQGGRVFQETQYF. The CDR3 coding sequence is TGCGCCAGCAGCCAAGGGGGACGGGTCTTTCAAGAGACCCAGTACTTC.

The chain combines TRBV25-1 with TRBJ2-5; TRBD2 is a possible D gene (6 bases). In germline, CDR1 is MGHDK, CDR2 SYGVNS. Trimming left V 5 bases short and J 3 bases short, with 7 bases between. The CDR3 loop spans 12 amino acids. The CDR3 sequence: CASSPGEETQYF. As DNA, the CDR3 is TGTGCCAGCAGTCCGGGGGAAGAGACCCAGTACTTC.

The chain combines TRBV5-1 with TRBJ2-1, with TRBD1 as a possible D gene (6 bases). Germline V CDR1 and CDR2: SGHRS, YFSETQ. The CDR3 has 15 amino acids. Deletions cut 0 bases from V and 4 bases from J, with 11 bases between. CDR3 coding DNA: TGCGCCAGCAGCTTGGTAGGACAGCTATACAATGAGCAGTTCTTC. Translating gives CASSLVGQLYNEQFF.

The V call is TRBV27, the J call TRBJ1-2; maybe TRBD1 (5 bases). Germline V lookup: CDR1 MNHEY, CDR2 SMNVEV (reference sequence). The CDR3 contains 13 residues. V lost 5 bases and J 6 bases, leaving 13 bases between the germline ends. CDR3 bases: TGTGCCAGCAGTCCACAGGTTCGGGATGGCTACACCTTC. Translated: CASSPQVRDGYTF.

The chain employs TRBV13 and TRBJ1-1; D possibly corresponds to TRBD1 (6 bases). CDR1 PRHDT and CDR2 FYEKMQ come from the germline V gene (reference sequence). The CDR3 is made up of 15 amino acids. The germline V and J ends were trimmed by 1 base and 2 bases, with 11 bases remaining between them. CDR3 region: CASSLALQGNTEAFF. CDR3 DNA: TGTGCCAGCAGCTTAGCGCTACAGGGAAACACTGAAGCTTTCTTT.

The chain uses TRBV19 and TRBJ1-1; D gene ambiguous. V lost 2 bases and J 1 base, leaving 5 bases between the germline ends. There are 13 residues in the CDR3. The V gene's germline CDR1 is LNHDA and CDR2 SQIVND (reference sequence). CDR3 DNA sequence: TGTGCCAGTAGTATAATCCCGAACACTGAAGCTTTCTTT. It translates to CASSIIPNTEAFF. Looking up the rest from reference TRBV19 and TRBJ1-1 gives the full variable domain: DGGITQSPKYLFRKEGQNVTLSCEQNLNHDAMYWYRQDPGQGLRLIYYSQIVNDFQKGDIAEGYSVSREKKESFPLTVTSAQKNPTAFYLCASSIIPNTEAFFGQGTRLTVV.